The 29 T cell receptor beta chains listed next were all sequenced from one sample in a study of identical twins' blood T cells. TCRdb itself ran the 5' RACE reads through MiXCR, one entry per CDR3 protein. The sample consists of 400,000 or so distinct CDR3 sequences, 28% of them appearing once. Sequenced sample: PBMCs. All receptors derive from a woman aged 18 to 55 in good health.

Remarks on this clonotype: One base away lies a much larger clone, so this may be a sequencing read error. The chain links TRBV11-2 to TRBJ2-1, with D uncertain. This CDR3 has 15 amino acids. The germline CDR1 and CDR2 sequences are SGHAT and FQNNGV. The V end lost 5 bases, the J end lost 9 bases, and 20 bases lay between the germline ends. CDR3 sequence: CASSPTLGPQSEQFF. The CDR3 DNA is TGTGCCAGCAGCCCTACGCTTGGTCCACAGAGTGAGCAGTTCTTC.

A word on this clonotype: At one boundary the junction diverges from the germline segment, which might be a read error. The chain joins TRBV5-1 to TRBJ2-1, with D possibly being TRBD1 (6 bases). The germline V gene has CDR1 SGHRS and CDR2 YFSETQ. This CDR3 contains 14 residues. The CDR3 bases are TGCGCCAGCAACTTGGACAGACCGTACAATGAGCAGTTCTTC. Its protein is CASNLDRPYNEQFF.

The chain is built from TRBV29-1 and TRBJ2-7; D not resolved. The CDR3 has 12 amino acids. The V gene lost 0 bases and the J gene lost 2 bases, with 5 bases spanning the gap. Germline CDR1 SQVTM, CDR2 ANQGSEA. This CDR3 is CSVEDNTYEQYF. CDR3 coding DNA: TGCAGCGTTGAAGATAATACCTACGAGCAGTACTTC.

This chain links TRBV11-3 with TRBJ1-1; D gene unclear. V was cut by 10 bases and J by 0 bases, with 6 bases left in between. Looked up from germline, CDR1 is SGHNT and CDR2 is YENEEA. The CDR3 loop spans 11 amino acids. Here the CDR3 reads CAKRMNTEAFF. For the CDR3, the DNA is TGTGCCAAGCGCATGAACACTGAAGCTTTCTTT.

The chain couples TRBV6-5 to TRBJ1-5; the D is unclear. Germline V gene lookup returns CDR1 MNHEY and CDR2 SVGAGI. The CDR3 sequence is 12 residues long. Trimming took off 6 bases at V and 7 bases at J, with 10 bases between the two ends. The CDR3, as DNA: TGTGCCAGCAGGAACAGAGGGCAGCCCCAGCATTTT. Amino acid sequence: CASRNRGQPQHF.

CDR3 sequence reads: CASTRRTGTVFGYTF. In DNA, the CDR3 is TGTGCCAGCACCAGGCGGACAGGAACGGTATTCGGCTACACCTTC. The chain has TRBV2 and TRBJ1-2; 7 nucleotides align to TRBD1. The CDR3 extends over 15 amino acids. Germline CDR1 SNHLY, CDR2 FYNNEI. V shed 7 bases, J shed 8 bases, and the junction held 16 bases outside the gene matches.

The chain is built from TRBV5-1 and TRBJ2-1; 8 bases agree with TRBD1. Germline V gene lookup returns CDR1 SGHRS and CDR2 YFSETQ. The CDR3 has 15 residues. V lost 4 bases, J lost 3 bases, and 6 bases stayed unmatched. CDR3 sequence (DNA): TGCGCCAGCAGCCGGACACAGGGGGTCTACAATGAGCAGTTCTTC. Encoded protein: CASSRTQGVYNEQFF.

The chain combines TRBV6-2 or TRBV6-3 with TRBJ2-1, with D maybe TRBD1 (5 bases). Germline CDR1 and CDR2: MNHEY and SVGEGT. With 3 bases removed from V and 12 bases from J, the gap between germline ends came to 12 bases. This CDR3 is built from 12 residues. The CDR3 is CASSYSRVGQFF. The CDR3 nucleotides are TGTGCCAGCAGTTATTCCAGGGTGGGGCAGTTCTTC.

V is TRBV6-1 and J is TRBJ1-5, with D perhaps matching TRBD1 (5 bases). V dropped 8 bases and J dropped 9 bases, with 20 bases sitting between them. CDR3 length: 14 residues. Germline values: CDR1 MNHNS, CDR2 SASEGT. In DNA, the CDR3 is TGTGCCAGCTCTGAGGGGTATCAATCCCTGCCCCAGCATTTT. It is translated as CASSEGYQSLPQHF.

The CDR3 region has the DNA TGTGCCAGCAACGAGCGTGGGGGAGGCAATCAGCCCCAGCATTTT. As protein: CASNERGGGNQPQHF. This rearrangement joins TRBV2 to TRBJ1-5, with D perhaps TRBD1 (5 bases). Trimming removed 7 bases from V and 2 bases from J, with 15 bases in between. CDR3 length: 15 residues. The V gene's germline CDR1 is SNHLY and CDR2 FYNNEI.

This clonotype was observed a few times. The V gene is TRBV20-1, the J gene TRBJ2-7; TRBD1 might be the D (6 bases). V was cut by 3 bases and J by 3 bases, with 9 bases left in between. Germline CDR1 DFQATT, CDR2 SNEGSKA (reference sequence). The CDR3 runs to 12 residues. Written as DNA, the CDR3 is TGCAGTGCTAGGGGACAAAACTACGAGCAGTACTTC. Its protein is CSARGQNYEQYF.

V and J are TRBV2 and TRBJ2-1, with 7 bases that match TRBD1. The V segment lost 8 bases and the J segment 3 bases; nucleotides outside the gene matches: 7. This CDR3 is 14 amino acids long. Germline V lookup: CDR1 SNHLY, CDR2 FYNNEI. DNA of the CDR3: TGTGCCAGCGTGGGGACAGAGGACTACAATGAGCAGTTCTTC. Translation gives CASVGTEDYNEQFF.

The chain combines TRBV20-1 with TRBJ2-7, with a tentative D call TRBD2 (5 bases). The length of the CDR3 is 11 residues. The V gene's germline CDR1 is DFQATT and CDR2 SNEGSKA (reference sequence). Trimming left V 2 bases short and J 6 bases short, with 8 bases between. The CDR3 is CSARSSSEQYF. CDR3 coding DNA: TGCAGTGCTAGATCTAGCTCCGAGCAGTACTTC.

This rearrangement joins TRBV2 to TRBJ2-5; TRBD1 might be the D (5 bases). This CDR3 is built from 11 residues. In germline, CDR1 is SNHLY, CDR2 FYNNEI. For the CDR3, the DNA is TGTGCGGGGCTAAAAATTGATACCCAGTACTTC. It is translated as CAGLKIDTQYF.

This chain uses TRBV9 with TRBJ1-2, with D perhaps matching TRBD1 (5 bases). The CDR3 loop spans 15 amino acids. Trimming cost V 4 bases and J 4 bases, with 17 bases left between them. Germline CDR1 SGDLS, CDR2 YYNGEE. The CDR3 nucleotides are TGTGCCAGCAGCCTACCGGGGCGCGGTTCCTATGGCTACACCTTC. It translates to CASSLPGRGSYGYTF.

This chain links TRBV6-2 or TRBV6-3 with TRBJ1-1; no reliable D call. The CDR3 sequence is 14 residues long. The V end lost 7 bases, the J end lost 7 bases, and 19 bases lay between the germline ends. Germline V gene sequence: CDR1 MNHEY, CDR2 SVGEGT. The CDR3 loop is CASNDGGEGIEAFF. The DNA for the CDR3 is TGTGCCAGCAACGACGGCGGGGAAGGCATTGAAGCTTTCTTT.

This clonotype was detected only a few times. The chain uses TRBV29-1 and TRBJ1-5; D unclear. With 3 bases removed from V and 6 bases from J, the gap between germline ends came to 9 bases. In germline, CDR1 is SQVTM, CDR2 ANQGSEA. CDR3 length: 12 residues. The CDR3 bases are TGCAGCGTTGAGGGCGGAGGTCAGCCCCAGCATTTT. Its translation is CSVEGGGQPQHF.

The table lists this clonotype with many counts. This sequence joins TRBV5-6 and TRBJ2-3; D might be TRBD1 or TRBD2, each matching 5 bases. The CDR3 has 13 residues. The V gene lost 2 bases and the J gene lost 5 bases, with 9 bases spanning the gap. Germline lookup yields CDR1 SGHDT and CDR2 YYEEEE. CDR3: CASSFTRGDTQYF. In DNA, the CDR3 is TGTGCCAGCAGCTTCACTAGGGGAGATACGCAGTATTTT.

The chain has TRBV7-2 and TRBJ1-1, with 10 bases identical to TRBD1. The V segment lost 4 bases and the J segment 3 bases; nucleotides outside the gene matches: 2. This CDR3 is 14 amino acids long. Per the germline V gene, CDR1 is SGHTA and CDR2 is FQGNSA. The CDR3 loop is CASSSGQGYTEAFF. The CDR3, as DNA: TGTGCCAGCAGCTCGGGACAGGGGTACACTGAAGCTTTCTTT.

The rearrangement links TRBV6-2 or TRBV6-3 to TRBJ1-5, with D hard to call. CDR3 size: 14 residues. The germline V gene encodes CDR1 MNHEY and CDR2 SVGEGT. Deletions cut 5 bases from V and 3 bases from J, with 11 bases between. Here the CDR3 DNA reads TGTGCCAGCAGTCAAGACCGTTTCAATCAGCCCCAGCATTTT. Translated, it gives CASSQDRFNQPQHF.

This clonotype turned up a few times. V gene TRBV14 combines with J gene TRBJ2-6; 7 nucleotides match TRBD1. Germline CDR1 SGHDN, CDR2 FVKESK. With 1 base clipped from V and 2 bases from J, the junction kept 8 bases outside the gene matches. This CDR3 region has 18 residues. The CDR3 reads CASSQVLQGSPGANVLTF. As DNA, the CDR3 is TGTGCCAGCAGCCAAGTGTTACAGGGGTCCCCTGGGGCCAACGTCCTGACTTTC.

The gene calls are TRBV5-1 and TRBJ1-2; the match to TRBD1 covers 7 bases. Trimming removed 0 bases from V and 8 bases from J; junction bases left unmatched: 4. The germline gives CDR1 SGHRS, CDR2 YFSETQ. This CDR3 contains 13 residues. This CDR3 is CASSLGTGEGYTF. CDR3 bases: TGCGCCAGCAGCTTGGGAACAGGGGAAGGCTACACCTTC.

The CDR3 DNA reads TGTGCCAGCAGTGAATCGGCCGGGAAGGGTAATTCACCCCTCCACTTT. Protein sequence: CASSESAGKGNSPLHF. The genes are TRBV6-1 and TRBJ1-6; D is unclear. Looked up from germline, CDR1 is MNHNS and CDR2 is SASEGT. This CDR3 has 16 residues. V was cut by 2 bases and J by 6 bases, with 14 bases left in between.

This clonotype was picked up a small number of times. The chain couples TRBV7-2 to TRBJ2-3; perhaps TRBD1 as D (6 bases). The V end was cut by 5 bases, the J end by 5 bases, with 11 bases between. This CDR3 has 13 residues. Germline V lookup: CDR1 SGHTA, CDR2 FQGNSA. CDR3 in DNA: TGTGCCAGCAGCCGCACCAGGGGAGATACGCAGTATTTT. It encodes CASSRTRGDTQYF.

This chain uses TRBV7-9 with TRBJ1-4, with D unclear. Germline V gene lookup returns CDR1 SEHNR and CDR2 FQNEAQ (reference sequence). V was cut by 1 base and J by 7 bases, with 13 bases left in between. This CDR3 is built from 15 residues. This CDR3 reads CASSLVQVGGEKLFF. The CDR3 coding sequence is TGTGCCAGCAGCTTAGTGCAAGTCGGTGGTGAAAAACTGTTTTTT.

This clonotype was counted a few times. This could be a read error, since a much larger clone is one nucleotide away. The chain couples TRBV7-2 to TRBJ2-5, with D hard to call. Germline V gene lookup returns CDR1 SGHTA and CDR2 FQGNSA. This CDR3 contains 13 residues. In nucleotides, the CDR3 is TGTGCCATCAGCTTAGCCCTACAAGAGACCCAGTACTTC. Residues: CAISLALQETQYF.

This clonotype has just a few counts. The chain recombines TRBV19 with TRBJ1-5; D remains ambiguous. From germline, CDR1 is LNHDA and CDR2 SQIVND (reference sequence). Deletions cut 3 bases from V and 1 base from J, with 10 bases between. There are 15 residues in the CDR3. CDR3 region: CASSMHLASNQPQHF. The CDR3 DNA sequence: TGTGCCAGTAGTATGCACCTAGCAAGCAATCAGCCCCAGCATTTT.

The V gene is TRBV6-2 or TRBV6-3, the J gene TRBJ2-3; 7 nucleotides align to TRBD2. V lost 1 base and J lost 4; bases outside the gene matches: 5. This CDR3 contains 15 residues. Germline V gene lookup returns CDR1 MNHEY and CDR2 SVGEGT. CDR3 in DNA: TGTGCCAGCAGTTACTGGCGGGAGAAGGCAGATACGCAGTATTTT. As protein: CASSYWREKADTQYF.

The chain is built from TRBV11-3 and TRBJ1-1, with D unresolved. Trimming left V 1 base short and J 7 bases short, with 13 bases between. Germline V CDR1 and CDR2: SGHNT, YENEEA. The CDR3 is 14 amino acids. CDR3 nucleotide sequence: TGTGCCAGCAGCTTAGTAGGCTGGCCCCGTGAAGCTTTCTTT. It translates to CASSLVGWPREAFF. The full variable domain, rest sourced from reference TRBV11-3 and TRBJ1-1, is EAGVVQSPRYKIIEKKQPVAFWCNPISGHNTLYWYLQNLGQGPELLIRYENEEAVDDSQLPKDRFSAERLKGVDSTLKIQPAELGDSAVYLCASSLVGWPREAFFGQGTRLTVV.